This passage covers 12 T cell receptor beta chains from one sample sequenced in a study of shared clonotypes between healthy human individuals. Measured with immunoSEQ multiplex PCR; TCRdb has only the in-frame clones, and not every one. In the table there are around 530,000 clones, roughly 79% of which are singletons. The sequencing input was PBMCs. The receptors derive from a middle-aged woman in good health. Some clones in this sample may be carry-over from other donors' samples.

The rearrangement uses TRBV10-1 and TRBJ2-2; tentatively, D is TRBD2 (6 bases). Trimming took 9 bases from V and 7 from J, leaving 21 bases between them. Germline CDR1 and CDR2: WNHNN and SYGVQD (reference sequence). The CDR3 loop spans 15 amino acids. The CDR3 here is CASWSDGRRGGELFF. As DNA, the CDR3 is TGCGCCAGTTGGAGTGACGGACGGCGGGGCGGGGAGCTGTTTTTT.

The chain recombines TRBV21-1 with TRBJ2-1; TRBD2 reflects the table's D call only, with no check against the DNA. TRBV21-1 is described as a pseudogene. The CDR3 is made up of 13 amino acids. CDR3 sequence reads: CASHQKEGNEQFF. CDR3 nucleotide sequence: TGTGCCAGCCACCAAAAGGAGGGGAATGAGCAGTTCTTC.

This clone was recorded a few times. The chain combines TRBV7-3 with TRBJ2-3, with 8 bases aligning to TRBD1. Germline V gene sequence: CDR1 SGHTA, CDR2 FQGTGA. The CDR3 spans 14 residues. The J segment lost 7 bases and the V segment lost 0 bases, leaving 3 bases of the junction unmatched. CDR3 region: CASSLTPRGHTQYF. CDR3 nucleotide sequence: TGTGCCAGCAGCTTAACCCCCAGGGGGCATACGCAGTATTTT. The whole variable domain, remainder taken from reference TRBV7-3 and TRBJ2-3, is GAGVSQTPSNKVTEKGKYVELRCDPISGHTALYWYRQSLGQGPEFLIYFQGTGAADDSGLPNDRFFAVRPEGSVSTLKIQRTERGDSAVYLCASSLTPRGHTQYFGPGTRLTVL.

The rearrangement joins TRBV10-3 to TRBJ2-7; TRBD2 agrees at 14 bases. The germline V gene encodes CDR1 ENHRY and CDR2 SYGVKD. The CDR3 extends over 15 amino acids. After removal of 6 bases from V and 4 bases from J, the junction contained 5 bases not matched to a gene. CDR3 residues: CAISEGLAGGYEQYF. The CDR3 DNA reads as TGTGCCATCAGCGAAGGACTAGCGGGAGGATACGAGCAGTACTTC.

Only a few counts were recorded for this clone. This sequence joins TRBV10-3 and TRBJ1-6; 7 bases agree with TRBD1. The germline gives CDR1 ENHRY, CDR2 SYGVKD. CDR3 length: 15 amino acids. Losses at the gene ends were 4 bases for V and 6 bases for J; bases not matched to a gene: 6. CDR3 DNA sequence: TGTGCCATCAGTGCGGCCCCAGGGGGTAATTCACCCCTCCACTTT. This sequence encodes CAISAAPGGNSPLHF.

The table lists this clone with a count of one. V is TRBV18 and J is TRBJ2-7; 10 bases are a match to TRBD1. J gave up 4 bases and V 4 bases, and 4 bases lay outside the gene matches. Germline V lookup: CDR1 KGHSH, CDR2 LQKENI. This CDR3 has 14 residues. CDR3 amino acids: CASSLRQGAYEQYF. CDR3 DNA: TGTGCCAGCTCACTGCGACAGGGGGCTTACGAGCAGTACTTC.

This clone was observed a few times. The J gene is TRBJ1-5, the V gene TRBV6-6; D is undetermined. The length of the CDR3 is 12 residues. The V end lost 5 bases, the J end lost 4 bases, and 6 bases lay between the germline ends. From germline, CDR1 is MNHNY and CDR2 SVGAGI (reference sequence). Written as DNA, the CDR3 is TGTGCCAGCAGTCAACCGAATCAGCCCCAGCATTTT. This codes for CASSQPNQPQHF.

The chain carries TRBV19 and TRBJ2-7, with 7 nucleotides matching TRBD2. V trimming: 6 bases; J trimming: 3 bases; junction bases outside the gene matches: 11. Germline V CDR1 and CDR2: LNHDA, SQIVND (reference sequence). This CDR3 spans 15 amino acids. The CDR3 region is CASSDAWGGGYEQYF. For the CDR3, the DNA is TGTGCCAGTAGCGATGCGTGGGGGGGAGGCTACGAGCAGTACTTC. The full variable domain, its missing parts supplied by reference TRBV19 and TRBJ2-7, is DGGITQSPKYLFRKEGQNVTLSCEQNLNHDAMYWYRQDPGQGLRLIYYSQIVNDFQKGDIAEGYSVSREKKESFPLTVTSAQKNPTAFYLCASSDAWGGGYEQYFGPGTRLTVT.

The chain joins TRBV5-1 to TRBJ2-3, with D perhaps TRBD2 (5 bases). Germline V CDR1 and CDR2: SGHRS, YFSETQ. This CDR3 region has 13 residues. V lost 2 bases and J 6 bases, leaving 10 bases between the germline ends. CDR3 protein: CASSFTRGDTQYF. CDR3 nucleotides: TGCGCCAGCAGCTTTACAAGAGGGGATACGCAGTATTTT.

This clone was seen once. The chain recombines TRBV2 with TRBJ2-1; D remains unclear. Trimming took off 2 bases at V and 4 bases at J, with 9 bases between the two ends. The length of the CDR3 is 14 residues. The germline gives CDR1 SNHLY, CDR2 FYNNEI. The CDR3 here is CASSEKQLYNEQFF. The CDR3, as DNA: TGTGCCAGCAGTGAAAAACAGCTATACAATGAGCAGTTCTTC.

This clone was detected a few times. The chain uses TRBV10-2 and TRBJ2-2, with 9 bases fitting TRBD1. In germline, CDR1 is WSHSY, CDR2 SAAADI. V shed 6 bases, J shed 6 bases, and the junction held 14 bases outside the gene matches. The CDR3 is made up of 17 amino acids. CDR3 amino acids: CASSPGQGLWTSGELFF. CDR3 DNA: TGCGCCAGCAGCCCCGGACAGGGGCTATGGACCTCCGGGGAGCTGTTTTTT.

The chain combines TRBV7-2 with TRBJ2-5; D is uncertain. The end of the DNA is better explained by TRBJ2-7, so the J call may be wrong. Germline CDR1 SGHTA, CDR2 FQGNSA. The CDR3 runs to 12 residues. DNA of the CDR3: TGTGCCAGCAGCTCCCTCCCCTACGAGCAGTACTTC. Its translation is CASSSLPYEQYF.